This T cell receptor beta chain was sequenced during a study of early T cells in non-severe SARS-CoV-2 infection. This clonotype was detected ten times or more. Its target is not known. Overall study results and limits: Database matching using VDJdb favored anti-spike CD8 responses, with private and CD4 specificities left missing.

Germline lookup yields CDR1 MDHEN and CDR2 SYDVKM. V gave up 5 bases and J gave up 9 bases; unmatched junction bases: 6. CDR3 length equals 14 residues. TCRdb re-analysed the 5' RACE reads in MiXCR, keeping a single row per CDR3 protein. This sample has 55,000 to 75,000 distinct CDR3 sequences, with about 6% found just once. The receptor comes from an adult who was a healthcare worker with PCR-confirmed SARS-CoV-2 infection or an uninfected control (not recorded which). Sequenced here: whole blood, sampled at baseline. The chain couples TRBV28 to TRBJ2-3; 12 nucleotides match TRBD2. This CDR3 is CASSPLAGGSTQYF. CDR3 nucleotides: TGTGCCAGCAGTCCCCTAGCGGGAGGGTCAACGCAGTATTTT.